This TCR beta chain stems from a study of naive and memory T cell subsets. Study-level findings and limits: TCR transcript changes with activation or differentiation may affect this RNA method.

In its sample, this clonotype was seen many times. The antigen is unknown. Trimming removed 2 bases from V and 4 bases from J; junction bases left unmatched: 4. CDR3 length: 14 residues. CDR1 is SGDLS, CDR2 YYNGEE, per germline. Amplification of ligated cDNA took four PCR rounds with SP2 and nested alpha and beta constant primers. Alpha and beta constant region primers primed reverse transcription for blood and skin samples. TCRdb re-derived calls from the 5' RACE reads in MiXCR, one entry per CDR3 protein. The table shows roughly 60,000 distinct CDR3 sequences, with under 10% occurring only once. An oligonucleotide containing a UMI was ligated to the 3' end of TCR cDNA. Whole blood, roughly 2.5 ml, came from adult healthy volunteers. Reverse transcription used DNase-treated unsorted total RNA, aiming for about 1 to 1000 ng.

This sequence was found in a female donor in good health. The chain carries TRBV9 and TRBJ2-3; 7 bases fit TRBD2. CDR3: CASSVGLAADTQYF. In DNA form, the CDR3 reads TGTGCCAGCAGCGTGGGCCTAGCGGCAGATACGCAGTATTTT.